This T cell receptor beta chain stems from a study of blood T cell repertoires in COVID-19. The V gene's germline CDR1 is MGHRA and CDR2 YSYEKL. Trimming stripped 3 bases from V and 4 bases from J, with 16 bases between. This CDR3 is 16 amino acids long. Assignment of participants to cohorts was predicated upon participant-reported clinical history. It was within 2 weeks before study entry that exposed participants met a COVID-19 case. Assay used: immunoSEQ multiplex PCR; TCRdb lists only in-frame clones, some missing. The profile shows fewer than 250,000 clones, around 87% of them singletons. Sequenced: PBMCs or T cells enriched from blood (not recorded which). The sequence derives from a man aged 25 to 40 who had been exposed to COVID-19. V and J are TRBV4-1 and TRBJ2-1, with a weak D call TRBD1 (7 bases). CDR3 sequence (DNA): TGCGCCAGCAGCCAGGGGAGGCAGGGGGTATACAATGAGCAGTTCTTC. Amino acid sequence: CASSQGRQGVYNEQFF.